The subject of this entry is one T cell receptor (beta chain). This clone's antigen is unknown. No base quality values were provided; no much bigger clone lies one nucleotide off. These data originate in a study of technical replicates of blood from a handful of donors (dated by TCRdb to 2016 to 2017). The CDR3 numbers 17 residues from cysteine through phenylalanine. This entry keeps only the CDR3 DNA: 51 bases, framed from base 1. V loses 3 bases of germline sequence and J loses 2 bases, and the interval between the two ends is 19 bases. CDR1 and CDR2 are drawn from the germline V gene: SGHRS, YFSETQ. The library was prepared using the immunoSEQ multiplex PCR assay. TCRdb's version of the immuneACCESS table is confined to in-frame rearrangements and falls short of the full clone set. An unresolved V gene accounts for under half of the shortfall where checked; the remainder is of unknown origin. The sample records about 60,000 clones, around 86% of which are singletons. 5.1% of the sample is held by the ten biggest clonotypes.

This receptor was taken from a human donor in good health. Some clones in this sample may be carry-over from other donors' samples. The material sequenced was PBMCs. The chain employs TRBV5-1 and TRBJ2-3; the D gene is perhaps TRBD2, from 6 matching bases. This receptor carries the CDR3 CASSSSLGAGLTDTQYF. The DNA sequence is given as TGCGCCAGCAGCTCTTCTCTTGGAGCGGGCCTCACAGATACGCAGTATTTT.